These 30 T cell receptor beta chains share one sample of origin, sequenced in a study of monozygotic twins with cystic fibrosis. The data were produced by immunoSEQ multiplex PCR, yet TCRdb's version contains in-frame clones alone and is incomplete. The data hold tens of thousands of clones, with 85% observed a single time. The specimen was blood. These receptors were taken from a girl aged 2-10 years with cystic fibrosis.

The V call is TRBV2, the J call TRBJ2-1; D gene ambiguous. The CDR3 loop spans 15 amino acids. V lost 8 bases to trimming and J lost 7 bases, with 21 bases between them. Germline values: CDR1 SNHLY, CDR2 FYNNEI. CDR3 DNA sequence: TGTGCCAGCCGCCTCCATCTTCTACCCCCGAATGAGCAGTTCTTC. Protein sequence: CASRLHLLPPNEQFF.

The chain recombines TRBV6-6 with TRBJ1-1; no firm D call. This CDR3 contains 13 residues. Looked up from germline, CDR1 is MNHNY and CDR2 is SVGAGI (reference sequence). Trimming took 5 bases from V and 5 from J, leaving 12 bases between them. In DNA, the CDR3 is TGTGCCAGCAGTCGACCGGTTGTGACTGAAGCTTTCTTT. Translated: CASSRPVVTEAFF.

In the case of this clone: Relative to the germline gene, one junction end is altered; a read error may explain this. The chain carries TRBV5-8 and TRBJ1-1, with D tentatively TRBD1 (6 bases). CDR3 length: 14 amino acids. In germline, CDR1 is SGHTS, CDR2 YDEGEE. The DNA of the CDR3 is TGTGCCAGCAGCTTGGAGGGTAATAGGGGGGCCCCGGTCTTT. Amino acids: CASSLEGNRGAPVF.

This chain links TRBV20-1 with TRBJ2-7, with D perhaps assigned TRBD1 or TRBD2 (5 bases each). Looked up from germline, CDR1 is DFQATT and CDR2 is SNEGSKA (reference sequence). Between the trimmed V and J ends, which lost 5 bases and 9 bases, there was a span of 14 bases. The CDR3 extends over 11 amino acids. CDR3 in amino acids: CSAEGGGSQYF. The CDR3 nucleotides are TGCAGTGCTGAGGGTGGGGGATCGCAGTACTTC.

The chain uses TRBV4-1 and TRBJ2-1, with TRBD2 matching 10 bases. Losses at the gene ends were 4 bases for V and 4 bases for J; bases not matched to a gene: 4. This CDR3 region has 15 residues. The germline V gene encodes CDR1 MGHRA and CDR2 YSYEKL. This chain's CDR3 is CASSLGTSAYNEQFF. CDR3 bases: TGCGCCAGCAGCCTCGGGACTAGCGCTTACAATGAGCAGTTCTTC.

The chain combines TRBV7-8 with TRBJ1-1; D gene ambiguous. The CDR3 sequence is 13 residues long. V was clipped by 1 base and J by 1 base, with 4 bases between them. Germline V gene sequence: CDR1 SGHVS, CDR2 FQNEAQ. CDR3 protein: CASSLEQNTEAFF. The CDR3 DNA sequence: TGTGCCAGCAGCTTAGAACAGAACACTGAAGCTTTCTTT.

The chain carries TRBV27 and TRBJ2-1; TRBD1 is a possible D gene (6 bases). The germline V gene has CDR1 MNHEY and CDR2 SMNVEV (reference sequence). CDR3 length equals 14 residues. Trimming left V 3 bases short and J 4 bases short, with 10 bases between. The CDR3 here is CASSFRGGYNEQFF. The CDR3 DNA follows: TGTGCCAGCAGTTTCAGGGGTGGTTACAATGAGCAGTTCTTC.

This clone was seen just once. This chain uses TRBV2 with TRBJ1-2, with D maybe TRBD1 (5 bases). The V and J ends lost 2 bases and 3 bases respectively, with 7 bases between them. This CDR3 region has 13 residues. From germline, CDR1 is SNHLY and CDR2 FYNNEI. The CDR3 DNA reads TGTGCCAGCAGTGAATGGGGGTACTATGGCTACACCTTC. Translating gives CASSEWGYYGYTF.

V is TRBV7-2 and J is TRBJ1-1; possibly TRBD1 for D (6 bases). V was pared by 3 bases and J by 4 bases, with 15 bases between. Germline V gives CDR1 SGHTA, CDR2 FQGNSA. This CDR3 region has 15 residues. In DNA, the CDR3 is TGTGCCAGCAGCTTCGGCGGAAGGGGGAGCACTGAAGCTTTCTTT. Its translation: CASSFGGRGSTEAFF. The variable domain in full, completed from reference TRBV7-2 and TRBJ1-1, reads GAGVSQSPSNKVTEKGKDVELRCDPISGHTALYWYRQSLGQGLEFLIYFQGNSAPDKSGLPSDRFSAERTGGSVSTLTIQRTQQEDSAVYLCASSFGGRGSTEAFFGQGTRLTVV.

The V gene is TRBV28, the J gene TRBJ2-5, with D possibly matching TRBD1 (5 bases). The germline V and J ends were trimmed by 4 bases and 5 bases, with 20 bases remaining between them. The CDR3 contains 16 residues. Germline V gene sequence: CDR1 MDHEN, CDR2 SYDVKM. The CDR3 reads CASSSVRTTAGETQYF. In DNA form, the CDR3 reads TGTGCCAGCAGTTCGGTGAGGACGACCGCAGGGGAGACCCAGTACTTC.

The chain links TRBV30 to TRBJ2-5, with 7 nucleotides matching TRBD1. This CDR3 comprises 18 residues. The junction had 18 bases not matched to a gene; V was cut back by 0 bases and J by 5 bases. The V gene's germline CDR1 is GTSNPN and CDR2 SVGIG (reference sequence). In DNA form, the CDR3 reads TGTGCCTGGAGTGTCCCCACACTTCCAAAACAGGGGTGGGAGACCCAGTACTTC. Amino acids: CAWSVPTLPKQGWETQYF.

The chain links TRBV6-1 to TRBJ2-3; TRBD1 matches 7 bases. Germline CDR1 MNHNS, CDR2 SASEGT. V shed 11 bases, J shed 6 bases, and the junction held 14 bases outside the gene matches. This CDR3 region has 14 residues. The CDR3 loop reads CAGTTGPLQDTQYF. The CDR3, as DNA: TGTGCCGGAACGACAGGGCCGCTTCAGGATACGCAGTATTTT.

V and J are TRBV7-8 and TRBJ2-5, with TRBD2 matching over 10 bases. Germline assignment: CDR1 SGHVS and CDR2 FQNEAQ. Trimming cost V 5 bases and J 6 bases; bases outside gene matches: 18. This CDR3 is built from 18 residues. The DNA of the CDR3 is TGTGCCAGCAGCCCCAATCTCGCTAGCGGGAGTAGGGGGAAGACCCAGTACTTC. It yields the protein CASSPNLASGSRGKTQYF.

This clone was seen once. V and J are TRBV5-1 and TRBJ2-3; D remains unclear. Between the trimmed V and J ends, which lost 0 bases and 2 bases, there was a span of 16 bases. Germline lookup yields CDR1 SGHRS and CDR2 YFSETQ. The CDR3 is made up of 17 amino acids. The CDR3, as DNA: TGCGCCAGCAGCTTGGCCGGATCCAAAGCCTCCACAGATACGCAGTATTTT. This translates into CASSLAGSKASTDTQYF.

V and J are TRBV4-1 and TRBJ2-3, with 9 bases lining up with TRBD2. Germline CDR1 reads MGHRA; CDR2 reads YSYEKL. V was clipped by 0 bases and J by 2 bases; unmatched bases: 6. There are 17 residues in the CDR3. The CDR3 region has the DNA TGCGCCAGCAGCCAAGACCAGACTAGCGGATTCACAGATACGCAGTATTTT. It encodes CASSQDQTSGFTDTQYF.

The chain has TRBV5-1 and TRBJ1-2; D gene unclear. Between the trimmed V and J ends, which lost 1 base and 5 bases, there was a span of 15 bases. This CDR3 spans 15 amino acids. Per the germline V gene, CDR1 is SGHRS and CDR2 is YFSETQ. This CDR3 reads CASSLYRQTPYGYTF. CDR3 sequence (DNA): TGCGCCAGCAGCTTGTATCGGCAGACACCTTATGGCTACACCTTC.

This clone occurred once. The rearrangement uses TRBV19 and TRBJ1-3; D uncertain. CDR3 length equals 17 residues. Trimming pared 7 bases from V and 0 bases from J, leaving 19 bases between. Per germline, CDR1 LNHDA and CDR2 SQIVND (reference sequence). The CDR3: CASISPPGRPSGNTIYF. The DNA of the CDR3 is TGTGCCAGTATCTCCCCCCCCGGGAGGCCCTCTGGAAACACCATATATTTT.

This rearrangement joins TRBV6-1 to TRBJ2-7; a possible D gene is TRBD1 (6 bases). Trimming took off 5 bases at V and 1 base at J, with 12 bases between the two ends. The V gene's germline CDR1 is MNHNS and CDR2 SASEGT. The CDR3 runs to 14 residues. Here the CDR3 DNA reads TGTGCCAGCAGTCGGGACATCCGATCCTACGAGCAGTACTTC. Translated: CASSRDIRSYEQYF.

This chain uses TRBV28 with TRBJ1-5, with D perhaps TRBD1 (5 bases). V lost 6 bases, J lost 0 bases, and 9 bases lay in between. Per the germline V gene, CDR1 is MDHEN and CDR2 is SYDVKM. There are 14 residues in the CDR3. The CDR3 bases are TGTGCCAGCAGCCCAGGGTTTAGCAATCAGCCCCAGCATTTT. This gives the protein CASSPGFSNQPQHF. Full variable domain (remainder filled in from reference TRBV28 and TRBJ1-5): DVKVTQSSRYLVKRTGEKVFLECVQDMDHENMFWYRQDPGLGLRLIYFSYDVKMKEKGDIPEGYSVSREKKERFSLILESASTNQTSMYLCASSPGFSNQPQHFGDGTRLSIL.

V and J are TRBV4-1 and TRBJ1-1; a possible D gene is TRBD1 (6 bases). The CDR3 extends over 13 amino acids. Germline lookup yields CDR1 MGHRA and CDR2 YSYEKL. The V and J ends lost 1 base and 7 bases respectively, with 10 bases between them. CDR3 in amino acids: CASSQGTANEAFF. DNA of the CDR3: TGCGCCAGCAGCCAAGGGACAGCGAATGAAGCTTTCTTT.

V usage is TRBV5-5 and J usage is TRBJ1-1, with 10 bases fitting TRBD1. CDR3 length: 16 amino acids. From germline, CDR1 is SGHKS and CDR2 YYEKEE (reference sequence). The junction had 3 bases not matched to a gene; V was cut back by 0 bases and J by 1 base. The CDR3 spells CASSLGTGGWNTEAFF. In nucleotides, the CDR3 is TGTGCCAGCAGCTTGGGGACAGGGGGTTGGAACACTGAAGCTTTCTTT. The whole variable domain, remainder taken from reference TRBV5-5 and TRBJ1-1, is DAGVTQSPTHLIKTRGQQVTLRCSPISGHKSVSWYQQVLGQGPQFIFQYYEKEERGRGNFPDRFSARQFPNYSSELNVNALLLGDSALYLCASSLGTGGWNTEAFFGQGTRLTVV.

V gene TRBV19 combines with J gene TRBJ1-5; D possibly corresponds to TRBD1 (6 bases). CDR3 length equals 15 residues. The V end lost 5 bases, the J end lost 0 bases, and 11 bases lay between the germline ends. Germline V gene sequence: CDR1 LNHDA, CDR2 SQIVND (reference sequence). The chain's CDR3 is CASSPGTYSNQPQHF. As DNA, the CDR3 is TGTGCCAGTAGTCCTGGGACATATAGCAATCAGCCCCAGCATTTT.

The chain carries TRBV5-1 and TRBJ2-3; a possible D gene is TRBD2 (6 bases). Per germline, CDR1 SGHRS and CDR2 YFSETQ. Trimming pared 4 bases from V and 0 bases from J, leaving 12 bases between. The CDR3 has 15 residues. The CDR3 DNA reads TGCGCCAGCAGCCCCCCCAGCGGGAGCACAGATACGCAGTATTTT. Its translation is CASSPPSGSTDTQYF.

The chain carries TRBV28 and TRBJ2-1, with D tentatively TRBD2 (6 bases). Trimming removed 6 bases at V and 5 bases at J, with 11 bases between. The CDR3 has 13 residues. The germline V gene has CDR1 MDHEN and CDR2 SYDVKM. The CDR3 DNA reads as TGTGCCAGCAGACTCCCGGGAGACAATGAGCAGTTCTTC. Protein: CASRLPGDNEQFF.

The chain is built from TRBV20-1 and TRBJ2-7; tentatively, D is TRBD1 (6 bases). CDR1 DFQATT and CDR2 SNEGSKA come from the germline V gene (reference sequence). CDR3 length equals 11 residues. CDR3 DNA sequence: TGCAGCCCAGCAGGGGACTACGAGCAGTACTTC. Amino acids: CSPAGDYEQYF.

V is TRBV2 and J is TRBJ2-1, with 7 nucleotides matching TRBD1. This CDR3 spans 15 amino acids. Trimming took 7 bases from V and 2 from J; bases not matched to a gene: 8. Germline CDR1 is SNHLY and CDR2 is FYNNEI. The CDR3 nucleotides are TGTGCCAGCAACGGGGACAGACGGACCTACAATGAGCAGTTCTTC. Amino acids: CASNGDRRTYNEQFF.

This clone was seen a single time. The chain joins TRBV2 to TRBJ2-6; D is perhaps TRBD1 (5 bases). Trimming took off 3 bases at V and 0 bases at J, with 9 bases between the two ends. In germline, CDR1 is SNHLY, CDR2 FYNNEI. The CDR3 runs to 16 residues. This CDR3 reads CASSDQGLSGANVLTF. The CDR3 coding sequence is TGTGCCAGCAGTGATCAGGGCCTCTCTGGGGCCAACGTCCTGACTTTC.

This chain uses TRBV5-1 with TRBJ2-5; D uncertain. Germline V gene lookup returns CDR1 SGHRS and CDR2 YFSETQ. With 4 bases removed from V and 2 bases from J, the gap between germline ends came to 6 bases. The CDR3 is 12 residues long. CDR3 nucleotide sequence: TGCGCCAGCAGCATCTCACAAGAGACCCAGTACTTC. It specifies CASSISQETQYF. The whole variable domain, filled in from reference TRBV5-1 and TRBJ2-5, reads KAGVTQTPRYLIKTRGQQVTLSCSPISGHRSVSWYQQTPGQGLQFLFEYFSETQRNKGNFPGRFSGRQFSNSRSEMNVSTLELGDSALYLCASSISQETQYFGPGTRLLVL.

This rearrangement joins TRBV10-3 to TRBJ2-7, with D perhaps being TRBD1 or TRBD2 (5 bases each). V lost 8 bases, J lost 1 base, and 18 bases lay in between. CDR1 and CDR2 (germline): ENHRY, SYGVKD. CDR3 length equals 15 residues. The CDR3 DNA reads TGTGCCATCCGAACCGGGACGGAAGATTCCTACGAGCAGTACTTC. Residues: CAIRTGTEDSYEQYF.

The V and J genes are TRBV5-1 and TRBJ2-6; D gene uncertain. CDR1 and CDR2 from the germline V gene are SGHRS and YFSETQ. The CDR3 spans 15 residues. The ends were cut back, 3 bases at V and 4 bases at J, with 11 bases in the middle. The DNA for the CDR3 is TGCGCCAGCAGCTCACGGACGCGAGGGGCCAACGTCCTGACTTTC. Its protein product is CASSSRTRGANVLTF.